In this sample, the clone carrying this T cell receptor beta chain turned up a few times. The antigen is unknown. The data were produced by immunoSEQ multiplex PCR, yet TCRdb's version contains in-frame clones alone and is incomplete. The sample gives roughly 180,000 clones, just over 90% of which show up once; around 3% is in the top ten. Germline V gene lookup returns CDR1 MNHEY and CDR2 SVGAGI. The CDR3 has 15 amino acids. V shed 5 bases and J 1 base; nucleotides not matched to a gene: 1. The data belong to a study of T cell responses to AZD1222 COVID-19 vaccine. As for the study in general: Timing groups of about 4 and about 12 weeks for second doses were pooled. Study-level results: Breadth and depth of Spike-specific TCRs rose after two AZD1222 doses.

The input for sequencing was peripheral blood, taken on day 0 of AZD1222 vaccination. The TCR was taken from an adult in good health. The gene calls are TRBV6-5 and TRBJ2-2; 10 nucleotides agree with TRBD2. The DNA of the CDR3 is TGTGCCAGCAGTAGGACTAGCGGGAACACCGGGGAGCTGTTTTTT. Its protein product is CASSRTSGNTGELFF.